Listed here are 26 T cell receptor beta chains from one sample, sequenced in a study of blood T cell repertoires in COVID-19 (dated by TCRdb to about 2020). The receptor library was made with the immunoSEQ multiplex PCR assay. Sourced from immuneACCESS, this table was stored by TCRdb with only in-frame sequences that have V and J called. A share of the clones is absent; for the studies checked, an unresolved V gene accounts for under half, and the remainder has no known explanation. This sample comprises 100,000 to 150,000 clones, just under 80% of them detected only once. 16% of the sample is in the top ten clones. The material sequenced was peripheral blood. Every receptor here comes from a man in his sixties with active or convalescent COVID-19.

The rearrangement links TRBV7-9 to TRBJ2-1; D gene uncertain. Germline V lookup: CDR1 SEHNR, CDR2 FQNEAQ (reference sequence). Trimming left V 1 base short and J 5 bases short, with 12 bases between. The length of the CDR3 is 15 residues. The CDR3 DNA reads as TGTGCCAGCAGCTTAGTGGCCTCTCCGAACAATGAGCAGTTCTTC. Its protein product is CASSLVASPNNEQFF.

This chain links TRBV5-4 with TRBJ2-1; TRBD2 agrees at 7 bases. CDR3 length equals 14 residues. V was clipped by 7 bases and J by 6 bases; unmatched bases: 10. Germline V gene data show CDR1 as SGHNT and CDR2 as YYREEE (reference sequence). The CDR3 region is CASGGGGEGNEQFF. The DNA of the CDR3 is TGTGCCAGCGGAGGCGGAGGGGAGGGCAATGAGCAGTTCTTC.

This clone was picked up one time. The rearrangement links TRBV9 to TRBJ2-7, with 9 nucleotides matching TRBD1. Trimming at V came to 4 bases and at J to 2 bases, leaving 4 bases not matched to a gene. The CDR3 contains 14 residues. Germline loops: CDR1 SGDLS, CDR2 YYNGEE. The CDR3 reads CASSPDRGTYEQYF. For the CDR3, the DNA is TGTGCCAGCAGCCCGGACAGGGGAACCTACGAGCAGTACTTC.

The V call is TRBV27, the J call TRBJ2-6, with TRBD2 matching 9 bases. Germline V gene lookup returns CDR1 MNHEY and CDR2 SMNVEV (reference sequence). The V gene end was trimmed by 5 bases and the J gene end by 0 bases; junction bases not matched to a gene: 5. The CDR3 length is 17 residues. CDR3 DNA: TGTGCCAGCAGTCCGACTAGCGGAGACTCTGGGGCCAACGTCCTGACTTTC. Translating gives CASSPTSGDSGANVLTF.

The chain uses TRBV28 and TRBJ2-6, with 7 bases matching TRBD2. From germline, CDR1 is MDHEN and CDR2 SYDVKM. This CDR3 has 15 amino acids. V lost 5 bases to trimming and J lost 0 bases; unmatched junction nucleotides: 1. The CDR3: CASSPGGSGANVLTF. For the CDR3, the DNA is TGTGCCAGCAGTCCGGGGGGCTCTGGGGCCAACGTCCTGACTTTC. Supplemented by reference TRBV28 and TRBJ2-6, the full variable domain reads DVKVTQSSRYLVKRTGEKVFLECVQDMDHENMFWYRQDPGLGLRLIYFSYDVKMKEKGDIPEGYSVSREKKERFSLILESASTNQTSMYLCASSPGGSGANVLTFGAGSRLTVL.

The chain combines TRBV29-1 with TRBJ2-1; D might be TRBD2 (5 bases). CDR1 and CDR2 (germline): SQVTM, ANQGSEA. The CDR3 runs 14 residues. Trimming cost V 7 bases and J 0 bases, with 13 bases left between them. The CDR3 sequence: CSARTFSSYNEQFF. CDR3 bases: TGCAGCGCCAGGACTTTCAGCTCCTACAATGAGCAGTTCTTC.

The rearrangement joins TRBV19 to TRBJ2-5; 9 bases line up with TRBD2. From germline, CDR1 is LNHDA and CDR2 SQIVND (reference sequence). V shed 5 bases and J 10 bases; nucleotides not matched to a gene: 11. The CDR3 covers 14 residues. CDR3 DNA: TGTGCCAGTAGTGGAAGACTAGCGGAGGATGGCCAGTACTTC. Translated, it gives CASSGRLAEDGQYF.

J is TRBJ2-1 and V is TRBV7-9; TRBD1 is a possible D gene (6 bases). This CDR3 is 15 amino acids long. The V and J ends lost 7 bases and 3 bases respectively, with 16 bases between them. CDR1 is SEHNR and CDR2 is FQNEAQ in the germline V gene (reference sequence). The CDR3, as DNA: TGTGCCAGCACCCAACAGGGTGCTGGCTACAATGAGCAGTTCTTC. This sequence encodes CASTQQGAGYNEQFF. The whole variable domain, filled in from reference TRBV7-9 and TRBJ2-1, reads DTGVSQNPRHKITKRGQNVTFRCDPISEHNRLYWYRQTLGQGPEFLTYFQNEAQLEKSRLLSDRFSAERPKGSFSTLEIQRTEQGDSAMYLCASTQQGAGYNEQFFGPGTRLTVL.

The chain links TRBV3-1 (or the pseudogene TRBV3-2) to TRBJ2-2; the match to TRBD1 covers 11 bases. The CDR3 extends over 16 amino acids. Germline lookup yields CDR1 LGHDT and CDR2 YNNKEL (reference sequence). J lost 7 bases, V lost 2 bases, and 6 bases had no gene match. The CDR3 reads CASSQTRTGGYGELFF. CDR3 coding DNA: TGTGCCAGCAGCCAAACGCGGACAGGGGGCTACGGGGAGCTGTTTTTT.

The CDR3 sequence is CASAGREGRNRLKYF. The CDR3 DNA follows: TGTGCTAGTGCGGGGCGGGAGGGCCGAAATCGTCTAAAGTACTTC. The rearrangement joins TRBV12-5 to TRBJ2-5; 9 nucleotides agree with TRBD2. The trim removed 7 bases at V and 12 bases at J, leaving 18 bases unmatched. The CDR3 length is 15 residues. Looked up from germline, CDR1 is LGHNT and CDR2 is FRNRAP.

The chain joins TRBV2 to TRBJ2-5, with 9 positions matching TRBD1. This CDR3 contains 17 residues. The germline gives CDR1 SNHLY, CDR2 FYNNEI. The V segment lost 7 bases and the J segment 0 bases; nucleotides outside the gene matches: 12. CDR3: CASTPGQGYADQETQYF. CDR3 DNA sequence: TGTGCCAGCACCCCGGGACAGGGTTACGCGGACCAAGAGACCCAGTACTTC. Filled out from reference TRBV2 and TRBJ2-5, the complete variable domain reads EPEVTQTPSHQVTQMGQEVILRCVPISNHLYFYWYRQILGQKVEFLVSFYNNEISEKSEIFDDQFSVERPDGSNFTLKIRSTKLEDSAMYFCASTPGQGYADQETQYFGPGTRLLVL.

This clone was observed a single time. The rearrangement joins TRBV28 to TRBJ2-3; possibly TRBD1 for D (6 bases). CDR3 size: 16 residues. CDR1 is MDHEN and CDR2 is SYDVKM in the germline V gene. V was trimmed by 5 bases and J by 3 bases, leaving 18 bases between them. DNA for the CDR3: TGTGCCAGCAGTCGCGTGGGGGCTCGCATTACAGATACGCAGTATTTT. Its protein is CASSRVGARITDTQYF.

The chain uses TRBV27 and TRBJ2-1; TRBD1 matches 7 bases. The V and J ends lost 6 bases and 9 bases, in that order; junction bases with no gene match: 8. This CDR3 is 13 amino acids long. Germline-derived CDR1 and CDR2 are MNHEY and SMNVEV (reference sequence). Written as DNA, the CDR3 is TGTGCCAGCAGGACCACAGGGGCGGGTGAGCAGTTCTTC. Translating gives CASRTTGAGEQFF.

This clone was recorded many times. The V and J genes are TRBV7-6 and TRBJ1-4; 8 bases fit TRBD1. Germline V gene data show CDR1 as SGHVS and CDR2 as FNYEAQ. J lost 3 bases, V lost 5 bases, and 5 bases had no gene match. The CDR3 is 15 residues long. The CDR3 spells CASSKGQGPNEKLFF. CDR3 sequence (DNA): TGTGCCAGCAGCAAAGGACAGGGCCCTAATGAAAAACTGTTTTTT.

The gene calls are TRBV3-1 (or the pseudogene TRBV3-2) and TRBJ2-1; 9 bases match TRBD2. V shed 5 bases, J shed 0 bases, and the junction held 11 bases outside the gene matches. CDR1 and CDR2 from the germline V gene are LGHDT and YNNKEL (reference sequence). This CDR3 contains 18 residues. In nucleotides, the CDR3 is TGTGCCAGCAGCGCCGGGACTAGCCCTTTGAGCTCCTACAATGAGCAGTTCTTC. This gives the protein CASSAGTSPLSSYNEQFF.

This clone was found a few times. In DNA form, the CDR3 reads TGTGCCAGCAGCTTTGTCGAGGGGGCGCGCACTGAAGCTTTCTTT. Residues: CASSFVEGARTEAFF. The J gene is TRBJ1-1, the V gene TRBV11-1; 7 bases are a match to TRBD1. The CDR3 contains 15 residues. Germline V gene lookup returns CDR1 SGHAT and CDR2 FQDESV (reference sequence). V dropped 3 bases and J dropped 4; count of bases not matched to a gene: 8.

This clone was detected only a few times. V usage is TRBV6-1 and J usage is TRBJ1-5; 10 nucleotides line up with TRBD1. CDR1 and CDR2 (germline): MNHNS, SASEGT. CDR3 length equals 16 residues. J gave up 2 bases and V 4 bases, and 5 bases lay outside the gene matches. CDR3 DNA sequence: TGTGCCAGCAGTGGAACCGGGACAGGGGGCAATCAGCCCCAGCATTTT. It encodes CASSGTGTGGNQPQHF.

Written as DNA, the CDR3 is TGTGCCAGCAGCGCAGGACAGGGTGACTATGGCTACACCTTC. It encodes CASSAGQGDYGYTF. V gene TRBV7-2 combines with J gene TRBJ1-2, with 8 bases fitting TRBD1. The germline gives CDR1 SGHTA, CDR2 FQGNSA. The CDR3 is made up of 14 amino acids. V dropped 5 bases and J dropped 3; count of bases not matched to a gene: 5.

J is TRBJ2-2 and V is TRBV6-6; D may be TRBD2 (6 bases). Deletions cut 0 bases from V and 4 bases from J, with 12 bases between. Germline V CDR1 and CDR2: MNHNY, SVGAGI (reference sequence). The CDR3 is 16 amino acids. CDR3 nucleotide sequence: TGTGCCAGCAGTTACTCTCCGGGGGTGAGCACCGGGGAGCTGTTTTTT. It is translated as CASSYSPGVSTGELFF.

This chain joins TRBV6-2 or TRBV6-3 and TRBJ1-2; D gene ambiguous. Trimming cost V 2 bases and J 4 bases, with 5 bases left between them. The CDR3 totals 12 residues. Germline CDR1 is MNHEY and CDR2 is SVGEGT. The CDR3 DNA reads TGTGCCAGCAGTTACCGGGGCTATGGCTACACCTTC. Its translation is CASSYRGYGYTF.

The V gene is TRBV5-1, the J gene TRBJ2-7, with D uncertain. Deletions cut 0 bases from V and 3 bases from J, with 16 bases between. The V gene's germline CDR1 is SGHRS and CDR2 YFSETQ. The CDR3 sequence is 16 residues long. CDR3 nucleotide sequence: TGCGCCAGCAGCTTGGGTACGTCGACAAACATCTACGAGCAGTACTTC. This codes for CASSLGTSTNIYEQYF.

This clone has more than one count but fewer than ten. The J gene is TRBJ2-1, the V gene TRBV7-3; the D gene is possibly TRBD2 (5 bases). CDR1 is SGHTA and CDR2 is FQGTGA in the germline V gene. The CDR3 runs to 15 residues. Trimming shortened V by 5 bases and J by 2 bases, and 13 bases separated the two germline ends. Here the CDR3 DNA reads TGTGCCAGCAGCCCCCCGGGGAGCACCTACAATGAGCAGTTCTTC. Translating it yields CASSPPGSTYNEQFF. The full variable domain, in which reference TRBV7-3 and TRBJ2-1 provide the parts outside the CDR3, is GAGVSQTPSNKVTEKGKYVELRCDPISGHTALYWYRQSLGQGPEFLIYFQGTGAADDSGLPNDRFFAVRPEGSVSTLKIQRTERGDSAVYLCASSPPGSTYNEQFFGPGTRLTVL.

V and J are TRBV25-1 and TRBJ1-2; a possible D gene is TRBD1 (6 bases). The CDR3 sequence is 14 residues long. Germline values: CDR1 MGHDK, CDR2 SYGVNS. Trimming left V 8 bases short and J 5 bases short, with 18 bases between. This CDR3 reads CASSWDTQIYGYTF. The CDR3 nucleotides read TGTGCCAGCTCCTGGGACACGCAGATTTATGGCTACACCTTC.

This chain uses TRBV4-1 with TRBJ2-1; 7 bases line up with TRBD2. The length of the CDR3 is 17 residues. CDR1 and CDR2 from the germline V gene are MGHRA and YSYEKL. Losses at the gene ends were 0 bases for V and 7 bases for J; bases not matched to a gene: 12. CDR3 DNA sequence: TGCGCCAGCAGCCAAGAGCCGGGGGGAGGGCCAGGGAATGAGCAGTTCTTC. As protein: CASSQEPGGGPGNEQFF.

This clone showed up just once. The chain couples TRBV11-3 to TRBJ2-2, with 11 bases fitting TRBD2. This CDR3 has 17 amino acids. V lost 5 bases to trimming and J lost 6 bases; unmatched junction nucleotides: 11. Per the germline V gene, CDR1 is SGHNT and CDR2 is YENEEA. CDR3 DNA: TGTGCCAGCAGCCCCCGGCTAGCGGGAGGATCCCCCGGGGAGCTGTTTTTT. Encoded protein: CASSPRLAGGSPGELFF. Looking up the rest from reference TRBV11-3 and TRBJ2-2 gives the full variable domain: EAGVVQSPRYKIIEKKQPVAFWCNPISGHNTLYWYLQNLGQGPELLIRYENEEAVDDSQLPKDRFSAERLKGVDSTLKIQPAELGDSAVYLCASSPRLAGGSPGELFFGEGSRLTVL.

This chain connects TRBV10-3 to TRBJ2-3, with a tentative D call TRBD2 (6 bases). V shed 6 bases and J shed 4 bases, with 17 bases lying between them. Germline values: CDR1 ENHRY, CDR2 SYGVKD. CDR3 size: 15 residues. Here the CDR3 reads CAISPDGGTADTQYF. CDR3 in DNA: TGTGCCATCAGCCCCGATGGCGGGACGGCAGATACGCAGTATTTT.